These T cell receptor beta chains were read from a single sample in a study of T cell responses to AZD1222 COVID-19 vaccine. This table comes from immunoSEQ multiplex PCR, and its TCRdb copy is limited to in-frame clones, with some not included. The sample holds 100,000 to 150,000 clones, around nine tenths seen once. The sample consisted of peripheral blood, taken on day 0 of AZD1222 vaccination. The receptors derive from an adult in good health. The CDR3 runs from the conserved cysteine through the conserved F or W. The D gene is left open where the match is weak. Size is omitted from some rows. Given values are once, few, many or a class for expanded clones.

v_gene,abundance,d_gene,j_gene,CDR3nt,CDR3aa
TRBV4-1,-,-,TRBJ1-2,TGCGCCAGCAGCCAAGATTCCCTAATGTTTGGCTACACCTTC,CASSQDSLMFGYTF
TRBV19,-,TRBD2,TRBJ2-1,TGTGCCAGTAGTTTGTCCCCATGGGCTAGCGGGAGCGGTGAGCAGTTCTTC,CASSLSPWASGSGEQFF
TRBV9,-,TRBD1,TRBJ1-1,TGTGCCAGCAGCGTAGTTGACAGGGAGGTCACTGAAGCTTTCTTT,CASSVVDREVTEAFF
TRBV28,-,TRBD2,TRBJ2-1,TGTGCCAGCAGGCCCGCCGGGACTAGCGGGTGGTTCTACAATGAGCAGTTCTTC,CASRPAGTSGWFYNEQFF
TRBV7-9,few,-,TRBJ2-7,TGTGCCAGCTCTCCGTCCGCGGGGAGCTCCTACGAGCAGTACTTC,CASSPSAGSSYEQYF
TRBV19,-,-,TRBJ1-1,TGTGCCAGTAGTATAGGGATGGCTGAAGCTTTCTTT,CASSIGMAEAFF
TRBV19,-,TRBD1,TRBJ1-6,TGTGCCAGTTCACAGGGGGCGAATTCACCCCTCCACTTT,CASSQGANSPLHF
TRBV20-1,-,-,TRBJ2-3,TGCAGTGCTAGTTTGGCGGGCGTTCTGGCAGATACGCAGTATTTT,CSASLAGVLADTQYF
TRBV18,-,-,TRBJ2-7,TGTGCCAGCTCACCCACCCGTAATAACCGGGGGCTCGAGCAGTACTTC,CASSPTRNNRGLEQYF
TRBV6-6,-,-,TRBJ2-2,TGTGCCAGCAACACTCGGCTGGGGGGGAACACCGGGGAGCTGTTTTTT,CASNTRLGGNTGELFF
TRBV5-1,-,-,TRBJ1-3,TGCGCCAGCAGCTTGGCGGGCGGCTCTGGAAACACCATATATTTT,CASSLAGGSGNTIYF
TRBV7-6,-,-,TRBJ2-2,TGTGCCAGCAGCTTAGGAGCCAGTGCGAACACCGGGGAGCTGTTTTTT,CASSLGASANTGELFF
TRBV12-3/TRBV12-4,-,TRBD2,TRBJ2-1,TGTGCCAGCTCTTTAGGGGGACTAGGTCAGTTCTTC,CASSLGGLGQFF
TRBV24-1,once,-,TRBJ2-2,TGTGCCACTACAGAAGGAAACACCGGGGAGCTGTTTTTT,CATTEGNTGELFF
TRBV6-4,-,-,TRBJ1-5,TGTGCCAGCAGTCAGGGGCCGGGGCTCAATCAGCCCCAGCATTTT,CASSQGPGLNQPQHF
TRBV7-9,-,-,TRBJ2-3,TGTGCCAGCAGCCTGGGACACCTCACAGATACGCAGTATTTT,CASSLGHLTDTQYF
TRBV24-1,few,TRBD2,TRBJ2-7,TGTGCCACCCCGGGAGGGGTCCTCGGCCGCGAGCAGTACTTC,CATPGGVLGREQYF
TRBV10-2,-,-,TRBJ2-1,TGCGCCAGCGGTGAAGTCCTTGTTCTTAATGAGCAGTTCTTC,CASGEVLVLNEQFF
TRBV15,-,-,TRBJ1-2,TGTGCCACCCGTACTACTGGACAGCTCACCAAAGGCTACACCTTC,CATRTTGQLTKGYTF
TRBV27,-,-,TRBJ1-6,TGTGCCACCCGAGGGGCCTATAATTCACCCCTCCACTTT,CATRGAYNSPLHF
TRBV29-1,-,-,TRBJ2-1,TGCAGCGTTTTGGGCAGGGTCGCCTACAATGAGCAGTTCTTC,CSVLGRVAYNEQFF
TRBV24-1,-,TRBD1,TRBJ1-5,TGTGCCACCAGTGAGACAGGGACGACTCAGCCCCAGCATTTT,CATSETGTTQPQHF
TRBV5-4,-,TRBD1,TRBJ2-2,TGTGCCAGCAGCGTGGAGCCGACAGGGGGGGGCCGGGAGCTGTTTTTT,CASSVEPTGGGRELFF
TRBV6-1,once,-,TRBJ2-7,TGTGCCAGCAGGGGACCCTACGAGCAGTACTTC,CASRGPYEQYF
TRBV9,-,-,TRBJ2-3,TGTGCCAGCAGCCCGCACGACAGCACAGATACGCAGTATTTT,CASSPHDSTDTQYF
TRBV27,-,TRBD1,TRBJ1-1,TGTGCCAGCAGTTCCTGGACAGGGGGTATCACTGAAGCTTTCTTT,CASSSWTGGITEAFF
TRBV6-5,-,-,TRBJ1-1,TGTGCCAGCAGGAAAGGCGGTGAAGCTTTCTTT,CASRKGGEAFF
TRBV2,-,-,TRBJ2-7,TGTGCCAGCACCCGGCTGGCGGGGGCCTCCTACGAGCAGTACTTC,CASTRLAGASYEQYF
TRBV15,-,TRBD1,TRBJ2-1,TGTGCCACCAGCGGCCGGGACAGGGGGCTTTTTGAGCAGTTCTTC,CATSGRDRGLFEQFF
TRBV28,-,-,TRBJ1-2,TGTGCCAGCAGTTACGTCAACTATGGCTACACCTTC,CASSYVNYGYTF
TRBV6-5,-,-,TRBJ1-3,TGTGCCAGCAGTCGAACTAGAGGAAACACCATATATTTT,CASSRTRGNTIYF
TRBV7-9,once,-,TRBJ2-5,TGTGCCAGCAGCTTAGCAGACGGCAAGTACTTC,CASSLADGKYF
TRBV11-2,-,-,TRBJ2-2,TGTGCCAGCAGCTTAGTCCCCGGGGAGCTGTTTTTT,CASSLVPGELFF
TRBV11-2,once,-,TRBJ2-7,TGTGCCAGCGGGAGGCGAGCTAGTTCTAGCTCCTACGAGCAGTACTTC,CASGRRASSSSYEQYF
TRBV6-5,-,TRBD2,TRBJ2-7,TGTGCCAGCAATGGTAGCGGGAGAGCGTCCTACGAGCAGTACTTC,CASNGSGRASYEQYF
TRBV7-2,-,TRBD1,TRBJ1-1,TGTGCCAGCAGCCCAAACAGGGGAACTGAAGCTTTCTTT,CASSPNRGTEAFF
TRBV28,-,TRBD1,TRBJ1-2,TGTGCCAGCAGTTTGCCAGGGGGCGCGAACTATGGCTACACCTTC,CASSLPGGANYGYTF
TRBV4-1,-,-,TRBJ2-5,TGCGCCAGCAGCCAACAAAAGGGTGTCGGCCAAGAGACCCAGTACTTC,CASSQQKGVGQETQYF
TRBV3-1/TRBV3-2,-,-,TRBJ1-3,TGTGCCAGCAGCCAACCTACAACAGGCTTCTCTGGAAACACCATATATTTT,CASSQPTTGFSGNTIYF
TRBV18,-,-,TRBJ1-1,TGTGCCAGCTCACCACGGGAAACTGAAGCTTTCTTT,CASSPRETEAFF
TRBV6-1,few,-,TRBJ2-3,TGTGCCAGCAGTGAACAGATAAGCACAGATACGCAGTATTTT,CASSEQISTDTQYF
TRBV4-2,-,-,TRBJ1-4,TGTGCCAGCAGCCAAGACAGGGGCTGGACTGAAAAACTGTTTTTT,CASSQDRGWTEKLFF